These T cell receptor beta chains were read from a single sample in a study of blood T cell repertoires in COVID-19. Clones were sequenced by immunoSEQ multiplex PCR, and TCRdb holds only the in-frame ones, with some missing. The sample shows approximately 140,000 clones, 84% of them seen only once. Sequencing was carried out using PBMCs or T cells enriched from blood (not recorded which). These receptors were collected from a woman aged 50 to 65 with acute COVID-19. Both conserved end residues are trimmed from each CDR3. Each record gives: V gene, D gene, clone size, J gene, CDR3 protein. D genes are given only for firm matches. Where a row states a size, it is once, few, many or the class of an expanded clone; other rows omit it.

V: TRBV6-4
D: TRBD2
size: NA
J: TRBJ2-2
CDR3: ATGGLAGTPGELF

V: TRBV7-3
D: TRBD2
size: NA
J: TRBJ2-1
CDR3: ASSQGLARYNEQF

V: TRBV7-2
D: NA
size: NA
J: TRBJ2-1
CDR3: ASSFQGLDNEQF

V: TRBV6-5
D: TRBD2
size: NA
J: TRBJ2-7
CDR3: ASSNNLAGVDEQY

V: TRBV4-1
D: NA
size: NA
J: TRBJ2-3
CDR3: ASSQGFGGGPDTQY

V: TRBV19
D: TRBD2
size: NA
J: TRBJ2-5
CDR3: ASSIYPSGRQETQY

V: TRBV4-1
D: NA
size: NA
J: TRBJ1-1
CDR3: ASSQVQGSYYEAF

V: TRBV5-5
D: TRBD1
size: few
J: TRBJ2-2
CDR3: ASRSGTGTGELF

V: TRBV6-2/TRBV6-3
D: TRBD2
size: NA
J: TRBJ2-7
CDR3: ASSYPTSGAYEQY

V: TRBV2
D: NA
size: NA
J: TRBJ2-2
CDR3: ASKEASANTGELF

V: TRBV20-1
D: TRBD1
size: NA
J: TRBJ1-4
CDR3: SASTGGFEKLF

V: TRBV2
D: TRBD2
size: few
J: TRBJ2-3
CDR3: ASAPGTSSTDTQY

V: TRBV11-2
D: TRBD1
size: NA
J: TRBJ1-2
CDR3: ASSLAQGDGYT

V: TRBV11-2
D: NA
size: NA
J: TRBJ1-3
CDR3: ASSFPNWASGNTIY

V: TRBV25-1
D: TRBD1
size: few
J: TRBJ2-7
CDR3: ASSPELRGQGNEQY

V: TRBV6-5
D: TRBD1
size: NA
J: TRBJ2-7
CDR3: ASRRTGVSYEQY

V: TRBV9
D: TRBD1
size: NA
J: TRBJ2-5
CDR3: ASAKQGATAETQY

V: TRBV19
D: TRBD1
size: NA
J: TRBJ2-3
CDR3: ASSDTGTGLDTQY

V: TRBV2
D: TRBD1
size: few
J: TRBJ1-5
CDR3: ASSDVTGGNQPQH

V: TRBV2
D: TRBD1
size: few
J: TRBJ2-7
CDR3: ASSPGQGAREQY

V: TRBV15
D: TRBD1
size: few
J: TRBJ1-4
CDR3: ATSNRGKGFMEKLF

V: TRBV19
D: TRBD2
size: NA
J: TRBJ2-1
CDR3: ASSISSGSEQF

V: TRBV7-2
D: TRBD2
size: NA
J: TRBJ2-7
CDR3: ASIEVTSGPYEQY

V: TRBV7-2
D: NA
size: once
J: TRBJ2-7
CDR3: ASSFFGGAGYEQY

V: TRBV4-3
D: NA
size: NA
J: TRBJ2-2
CDR3: ASSPRVRGETPGELF

V: TRBV19
D: NA
size: NA
J: TRBJ1-2
CDR3: ASTLGTNYGYT

V: TRBV11-2
D: NA
size: NA
J: TRBJ2-2
CDR3: ASSPLRGYTGELF

V: TRBV3-1/TRBV3-2
D: NA
size: NA
J: TRBJ1-3
CDR3: ASSQGPQRGNTIY